This TCR beta chain is drawn from a study of cytomegalovirus exposure and HLA in healthy donors. Researchers ran the PCR with 60 Vbeta and 13 Jbeta primers. Assay used: immunoSEQ multiplex PCR; TCRdb lists only in-frame clones, some missing. The data hold under 250,000 clones, with 75% to 85% observed a single time. The receptor was derived from a woman aged 45-65 years in good health and CMV-seronegative. Sequenced sample: PBMCs.

The CDR3 spells CASSYRGSNQPQHF. Here the CDR3 DNA reads TGTGCCAGCAGTTACCGGGGGAGCAATCAGCCCCAGCATTTT. V is TRBV6-5 and J is TRBJ1-5; TRBD1 is a possible D gene (5 bases). The germline V gene encodes CDR1 MNHEY and CDR2 SVGAGI. Trimming left V 2 bases short and J 1 base short, with 6 bases between. CDR3 length: 14 amino acids.